These 32 T cell receptor beta chains were all obtained from the same sample, sequenced in a study of blood T cell repertoires in COVID-19. TCRdb keeps only in-frame clones here, not all; method: immunoSEQ multiplex PCR. The sample consists of about 300,000 clones, around 84% of them appearing once. Sequencing used peripheral blood. The receptor source for this set is a human donor with COVID-19, enrolled during active disease. The donor label of this sample is uncertain.

The chain carries TRBV7-9 and TRBJ1-5; D gene unclear. Germline-derived CDR1 and CDR2 are SEHNR and FQNEAQ (reference sequence). The CDR3 runs to 13 residues. V was clipped by 1 base and J by 8 bases, with 9 bases between them. The CDR3 DNA reads as TGTGCCAGCAGCTTAGTTCCCGGGGAGCCCCAGCATTTT. This codes for CASSLVPGEPQHF.

The chain couples TRBV3-1 (or the pseudogene TRBV3-2) to TRBJ2-5, with 7 bases matching TRBD2. The CDR3 consists of 15 residues. V lost 0 bases to trimming and J lost 7 bases; unmatched junction nucleotides: 8. Germline-derived CDR1 and CDR2 are LGHDT and YNNKEL (reference sequence). In DNA, the CDR3 is TGTGCCAGCAGCCAAGACCTTGGACTAGTGGGGACCCAGTACTTC. Amino acid sequence: CASSQDLGLVGTQYF.

The rearrangement joins TRBV28 to TRBJ2-7, with D perhaps TRBD1 (6 bases). The V end was cut by 5 bases, the J end by 0 bases, with 11 bases between. Germline V gene sequence: CDR1 MDHEN, CDR2 SYDVKM. There are 14 residues in the CDR3. DNA for the CDR3: TGTGCCAGCAGTCCAACAGGGAGCTCCTACGAGCAGTACTTC. Translated: CASSPTGSSYEQYF.

This chain connects TRBV4-3 to TRBJ2-3, with D tentatively TRBD2 (5 bases). Germline values: CDR1 LGHNA, CDR2 YSLEER. The CDR3 loop spans 15 amino acids. V gave up 3 bases and J gave up 4 bases, with 14 bases separating them. The CDR3 region is CASSHVNPGSDTQYF. CDR3 in DNA: TGCGCCAGCAGCCACGTAAACCCGGGATCAGATACGCAGTATTTT.

The chain has TRBV7-2 and TRBJ1-2; 7 nucleotides line up with TRBD1. V lost 8 bases and J lost 6; bases outside the gene matches: 9. This CDR3 spans 13 amino acids. Looked up from germline, CDR1 is SGHTA and CDR2 is FQGNSA. As DNA, the CDR3 is TGTGCCAGCGCAACAGGGGCCACGGATGGCTACACCTTC. It is translated as CASATGATDGYTF.

This clone was seen only once. The chain couples TRBV10-3 to TRBJ2-3; 15 bases match TRBD2. The V gene end was trimmed by 1 base and the J gene end by 5 bases; junction bases not matched to a gene: 4. The germline V gene encodes CDR1 ENHRY and CDR2 SYGVKD. The CDR3 has 17 amino acids. The CDR3 coding sequence is TGTGCCATCAGTGAGTGGGGACTAGCGGGAGGATTAGATACGCAGTATTTT. Its protein product is CAISEWGLAGGLDTQYF.

The chain recombines TRBV5-4 with TRBJ2-1; 9 bases match TRBD2. V lost 4 bases and J lost 4; bases outside the gene matches: 15. Germline V gives CDR1 SGHNT, CDR2 YYREEE (reference sequence). The CDR3 is made up of 18 amino acids. For the CDR3, the DNA is TGTGCCAGCAGCGCGTCCCCGTTATTAGCGGGAGCATACAATGAGCAGTTCTTC. Translated: CASSASPLLAGAYNEQFF.

This chain connects TRBV5-1 to TRBJ2-3; D perhaps matches TRBD2 (6 bases). Germline CDR1 SGHRS, CDR2 YFSETQ. The length of the CDR3 is 14 residues. The ends were cut back, 4 bases at V and 5 bases at J, with 14 bases in the middle. This chain's CDR3 is CASSAGLRGDTQYF. The CDR3 coding sequence is TGCGCCAGCAGCGCGGGACTTCGGGGAGATACGCAGTATTTT.

This clone was found once. The chain uses TRBV5-8 and TRBJ1-2, with D perhaps TRBD1 (6 bases). The CDR3 extends over 13 amino acids. V was cut by 1 base and J by 8 bases, with 12 bases left in between. The germline V gene has CDR1 SGHTS and CDR2 YDEGEE. The CDR3 nucleotides are TGTGCCAGCAGCTTGTGGACAGTCGGAGGCTACACCTTC. This sequence encodes CASSLWTVGGYTF.

This chain uses TRBV30 with TRBJ2-7, with TRBD1 identical over 8 bases. After removal of 3 bases from V and 3 bases from J, the junction contained 10 bases not matched to a gene. CDR3 size: 15 residues. CDR1 and CDR2 from the germline V gene are GTSNPN and SVGIG (reference sequence). DNA of the CDR3: TGTGCCTGGAGCGGGCCTACAGGGGGGAGCTACGAGCAGTACTTC. Translation gives CAWSGPTGGSYEQYF.

The CDR3 loop is CATPKGEGLNEQYF. CDR3 bases: TGTGCCACCCCGAAGGGGGAGGGTTTGAACGAGCAGTACTTC. The rearrangement links TRBV6-5 to TRBJ2-7; TRBD2 is a possible D gene (7 bases). Between the trimmed V and J ends, which lost 10 bases and 5 bases, there was a span of 21 bases. The CDR3 spans 14 residues. Germline V gene lookup returns CDR1 MNHEY and CDR2 SVGAGI.

The sample holds a few counts of this clone. The V gene is TRBV11-2, the J gene TRBJ2-7, with TRBD2 identical over 9 bases. CDR1 SGHAT and CDR2 FQNNGV come from the germline V gene. The CDR3 runs 16 residues. The V segment lost 1 base and the J segment 0 bases; nucleotides outside the gene matches: 4. CDR3 coding DNA: TGTGCCAGCAGCTTAGTAAATAGCGGGGGCTCCTACGAGCAGTACTTC. Its protein product is CASSLVNSGGSYEQYF. Together with reference TRBV11-2 and TRBJ2-7, the CDR3 gives the full variable domain: EAGVAQSPRYKIIEKRQSVAFWCNPISGHATLYWYQQILGQGPKLLIQFQNNGVVDDSQLPKDRFSAERLKGVDSTLKIQPAKLEDSAVYLCASSLVNSGGSYEQYFGPGTRLTVT.

The chain combines TRBV24-1 with TRBJ2-1; unclear D gene. This CDR3 has 11 residues. The germline V and J ends were trimmed by 7 bases and 7 bases, with 7 bases remaining between them. The germline V gene encodes CDR1 KGHDR and CDR2 SFDVKD. The CDR3 DNA reads as TGTGCCACCAGCCCCGGGAATGAGCAGTTCTTC. Protein: CATSPGNEQFF.

The chain has TRBV6-5 and TRBJ2-7; a possible D gene is TRBD2 (5 bases). The CDR3 extends over 15 amino acids. V shed 2 bases and J shed 0 bases, with 11 bases lying between them. Per the germline V gene, CDR1 is MNHEY and CDR2 is SVGAGI. The CDR3 nucleotides read TGTGCCAGCAGTTACAGGGCGGGCCCCTCCTACGAGCAGTACTTC. This encodes CASSYRAGPSYEQYF.

This chain joins TRBV7-3 and TRBJ2-1, with 11 bases lining up with TRBD1. Germline values: CDR1 SGHTA, CDR2 FQGTGA. V lost 4 bases and J lost 6; bases outside the gene matches: 11. The CDR3 extends over 17 amino acids. The CDR3 region is CASSSTPGTGGTNEQFF. CDR3 coding DNA: TGTGCCAGCAGCTCGACCCCCGGGACAGGGGGGACCAATGAGCAGTTCTTC.

This chain joins TRBV7-2 and TRBJ2-3; the D gene is possibly TRBD2 (6 bases). Germline CDR1 SGHTA, CDR2 FQGNSA. The V gene lost 5 bases and the J gene lost 0 bases, with 15 bases spanning the gap. CDR3 size: 16 residues. The CDR3 is CASSPRDSISTDTQYF. The DNA of the CDR3 is TGTGCCAGCAGCCCCCGGGACTCCATTAGCACAGATACGCAGTATTTT.

V gene TRBV4-3 combines with J gene TRBJ2-1; 8 nucleotides line up with TRBD2. Losses at the gene ends were 3 bases for V and 3 bases for J; bases not matched to a gene: 10. The V gene's germline CDR1 is LGHNA and CDR2 YSLEER. This CDR3 spans 17 amino acids. The DNA for the CDR3 is TGCGCCAGCAGCCAGGGCCAAAGCGGGAGTTACTACAATGAGCAGTTCTTC. Its protein product is CASSQGQSGSYYNEQFF.

V gene TRBV9 combines with J gene TRBJ2-7, with 8 bases lining up with TRBD1. Germline assignment: CDR1 SGDLS and CDR2 YYNGEE. The CDR3 loop spans 15 amino acids. Unmatched junction bases numbered 8, after V lost 4 bases and J lost 2 bases. The CDR3 region is CASSPRQGSAYEQYF. The CDR3 region has the DNA TGTGCCAGCAGCCCTCGACAGGGGTCTGCCTACGAGCAGTACTTC.

The V call is TRBV9, the J call TRBJ2-7, with D perhaps TRBD2 (5 bases). The CDR3 covers 14 residues. Germline values: CDR1 SGDLS, CDR2 YYNGEE. Trimming pared 0 bases from V and 3 bases from J, leaving 10 bases between. Here the CDR3 DNA reads TGTGCCAGCAGCGTAGGGACTCTTAGCTACGAGCAGTACTTC. Encoded protein: CASSVGTLSYEQYF.

The gene calls are TRBV5-4 and TRBJ2-5, with TRBD2 identical over 16 bases. Germline-derived CDR1 and CDR2 are SGHNT and YYREEE (reference sequence). V dropped 4 bases and J dropped 5; count of bases not matched to a gene: 5. The CDR3 loop spans 16 amino acids. The CDR3 coding sequence is TGTGCCAGCAGCACGGGACTAGCGGGAGGGGGCGAGACCCAGTACTTC. This translates into CASSTGLAGGGETQYF. The full variable domain, in which reference TRBV5-4 and TRBJ2-5 provide the parts outside the CDR3, is ETGVTQSPTHLIKTRGQQVTLRCSSQSGHNTVSWYQQALGQGPQFIFQYYREEENGRGNFPPRFSGLQFPNYSSELNVNALELDDSALYLCASSTGLAGGGETQYFGPGTRLLVL.

This chain uses TRBV7-2 with TRBJ2-7; D possibly corresponds to TRBD2 (5 bases). Germline CDR1 and CDR2: SGHTA and FQGNSA. The CDR3 is made up of 15 amino acids. V dropped 2 bases and J dropped 3 bases, with 14 bases sitting between them. This chain's CDR3 is CASSLLGLANYEQYF. The CDR3 nucleotides are TGTGCCAGCAGCTTACTAGGTCTAGCAAACTACGAGCAGTACTTC.

This chain joins TRBV11-2 and TRBJ1-2, with a possible D match to TRBD1 (6 bases). Germline V gene sequence: CDR1 SGHAT, CDR2 FQNNGV. The CDR3 contains 12 residues. V was pared by 7 bases and J by 8 bases, with 14 bases between. The CDR3 nucleotides read TGTGCCAGCACCAGGGCGGGGGCCGGCTACACCTTC. It codes for CASTRAGAGYTF. The entire variable domain, with the rest obtained from reference TRBV11-2 and TRBJ1-2, is as follows: EAGVAQSPRYKIIEKRQSVAFWCNPISGHATLYWYQQILGQGPKLLIQFQNNGVVDDSQLPKDRFSAERLKGVDSTLKIQPAKLEDSAVYLCASTRAGAGYTFGSGTRLTVV.

DNA of the CDR3: TGTGCCAGCAGTCCGGCCGGGACTAGCGGGTTTAGCTCCTACAATGAGCAGTTCTTC. This codes for CASSPAGTSGFSSYNEQFF. V is TRBV28 and J is TRBJ2-1; 12 bases agree with TRBD2. Losses at the gene ends were 5 bases for V and 0 bases for J; bases not matched to a gene: 11. The CDR3 loop spans 19 amino acids. CDR1 is MDHEN, CDR2 SYDVKM, per germline.

The V gene is TRBV27, the J gene TRBJ1-2, with TRBD1 as a possible D gene (6 bases). Trimming took off 5 bases at V and 1 base at J, with 17 bases between the two ends. The germline CDR1 and CDR2 sequences are MNHEY and SMNVEV (reference sequence). This CDR3 is built from 16 residues. Written as DNA, the CDR3 is TGTGCCAGCAGTAATCTCCGGGGGGCCGTTAACTATGGCTACACCTTC. Protein product: CASSNLRGAVNYGYTF.

The rearrangement uses TRBV18 and TRBJ2-7; 8 bases line up with TRBD1. The V segment lost 3 bases and the J segment 5 bases; nucleotides outside the gene matches: 3. The CDR3 consists of 13 residues. The V gene's germline CDR1 is KGHSH and CDR2 LQKENI. CDR3 nucleotides: TGTGCCAGCTCACCCGGGACAGGAAACGAGCAGTACTTC. Its translation: CASSPGTGNEQYF.

This clone has a handful of counts. This chain connects TRBV19 to TRBJ1-2; the match to TRBD1 covers 10 bases. The germline CDR1 and CDR2 sequences are LNHDA and SQIVND (reference sequence). The J segment lost 7 bases and the V segment lost 10 bases, leaving 9 bases of the junction unmatched. This CDR3 is built from 13 residues. The CDR3 here is CATRDRGTGGYTF. DNA of the CDR3: TGTGCCACCAGGGACAGGGGTACCGGTGGCTACACCTTC.

The chain combines TRBV19 with TRBJ2-6; 15 bases are shared with TRBD2. Trimming cost V 6 bases and J 4 bases; bases outside gene matches: 10. Per the germline V gene, CDR1 is LNHDA and CDR2 is SQIVND (reference sequence). This CDR3 has 19 amino acids. The CDR3 is CASSAPGLAGGTGANVLTF. The CDR3 region has the DNA TGTGCCAGTAGCGCGCCAGGACTAGCGGGAGGGACCGGGGCCAACGTCCTGACTTTC.

V is TRBV4-3 and J is TRBJ2-2, with D possibly TRBD2 on 6 matching bases. Germline loops: CDR1 LGHNA, CDR2 YSLEER. The CDR3 length is 14 residues. Trimming took 6 bases from V and 3 from J, leaving 11 bases between them. The CDR3 DNA is TGCGCCAGCAGACGGGAGCGCCACACCGGGGAGCTGTTTTTT. Translation gives CASRRERHTGELFF.

This clone was detected only a few times. This chain links TRBV5-4 with TRBJ1-5, with a possible D match to TRBD1 (5 bases). The CDR3 is 16 residues long. Germline CDR1 is SGHNT and CDR2 is YYREEE (reference sequence). The V end lost 0 bases, the J end lost 1 base, and 11 bases lay between the germline ends. CDR3 nucleotide sequence: TGTGCCAGCAGCTTGGGTGGAGGGGTGAGCAATCAGCCCCAGCATTTT. Protein sequence: CASSLGGGVSNQPQHF. The full variable domain, in which reference TRBV5-4 and TRBJ1-5 provide the parts outside the CDR3, is ETGVTQSPTHLIKTRGQQVTLRCSSQSGHNTVSWYQQALGQGPQFIFQYYREEENGRGNFPPRFSGLQFPNYSSELNVNALELDDSALYLCASSLGGGVSNQPQHFGDGTRLSIL.

The chain is built from TRBV12-3 or TRBV12-4 and TRBJ2-2, with a weak D call TRBD2 (5 bases). The CDR3 consists of 13 residues. V was shortened by 6 bases and J by 6 bases, with 11 bases between the two germline ends. The CDR3 coding sequence is TGTGCCAGCAGACGGGATTCGGCCGGGGAGCTGTTTTTT. It specifies CASRRDSAGELFF.

Note on this clone: The same CDR3 can be traced to other DNA sequences in this sample. The chain carries TRBV11-3 and TRBJ1-1; TRBD1 might be the D (5 bases). Germline CDR1 is SGHNT and CDR2 is YENEEA. This CDR3 is 13 amino acids long. V shed 6 bases and J shed 1 base, with 9 bases lying between them. This chain's CDR3 is CASSLDRNTEAFF. The CDR3 nucleotides read TGTGCCAGCAGTCTCGACAGGAACACTGAAGCTTTCTTT. The full variable domain, rest sourced from reference TRBV11-3 and TRBJ1-1, is EAGVVQSPRYKIIEKKQPVAFWCNPISGHNTLYWYLQNLGQGPELLIRYENEEAVDDSQLPKDRFSAERLKGVDSTLKIQPAELGDSAVYLCASSLDRNTEAFFGQGTRLTVV.

The chain is built from TRBV5-5 and TRBJ2-1, with TRBD2 identical over 12 bases. In germline, CDR1 is SGHKS, CDR2 YYEKEE (reference sequence). With V trimmed by 4 bases and J by 3 bases, 5 bases remained unmatched. This CDR3 is 16 amino acids long. CDR3 bases: TGTGCCAGCAGCCAGCGGACTAGCGGGGTCTACAATGAGCAGTTCTTC. It codes for CASSQRTSGVYNEQFF.